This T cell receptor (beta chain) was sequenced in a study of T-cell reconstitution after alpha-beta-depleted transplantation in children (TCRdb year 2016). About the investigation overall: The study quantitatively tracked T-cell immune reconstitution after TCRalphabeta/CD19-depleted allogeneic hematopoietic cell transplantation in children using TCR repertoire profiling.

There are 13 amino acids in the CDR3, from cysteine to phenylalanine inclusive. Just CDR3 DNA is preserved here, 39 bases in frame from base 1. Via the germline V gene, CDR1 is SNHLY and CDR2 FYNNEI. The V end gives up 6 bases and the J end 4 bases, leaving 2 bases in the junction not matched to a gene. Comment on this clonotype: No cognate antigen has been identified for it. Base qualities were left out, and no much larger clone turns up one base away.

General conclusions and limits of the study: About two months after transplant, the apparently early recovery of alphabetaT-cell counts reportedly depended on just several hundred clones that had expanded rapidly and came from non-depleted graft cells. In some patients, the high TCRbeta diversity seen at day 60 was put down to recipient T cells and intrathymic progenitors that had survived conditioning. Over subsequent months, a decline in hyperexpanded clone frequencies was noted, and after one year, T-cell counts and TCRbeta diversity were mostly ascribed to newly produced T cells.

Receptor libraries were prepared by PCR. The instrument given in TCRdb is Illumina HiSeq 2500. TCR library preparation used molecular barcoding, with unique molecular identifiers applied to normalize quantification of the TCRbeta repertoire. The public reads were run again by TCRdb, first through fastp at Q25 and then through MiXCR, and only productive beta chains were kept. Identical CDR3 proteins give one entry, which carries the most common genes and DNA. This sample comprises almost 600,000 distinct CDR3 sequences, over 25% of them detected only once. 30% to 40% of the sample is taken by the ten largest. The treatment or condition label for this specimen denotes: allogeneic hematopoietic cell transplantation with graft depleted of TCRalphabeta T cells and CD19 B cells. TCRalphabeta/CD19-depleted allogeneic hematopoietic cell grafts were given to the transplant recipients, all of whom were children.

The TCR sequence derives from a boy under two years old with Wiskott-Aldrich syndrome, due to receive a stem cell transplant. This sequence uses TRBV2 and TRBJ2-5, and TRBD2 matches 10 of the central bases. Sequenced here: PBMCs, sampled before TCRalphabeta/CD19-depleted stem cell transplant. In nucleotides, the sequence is TGTGCCAGCAGCAGACTAGCGGGAGAGACCCAGTACTTC. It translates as CASSRLAGETQYF.